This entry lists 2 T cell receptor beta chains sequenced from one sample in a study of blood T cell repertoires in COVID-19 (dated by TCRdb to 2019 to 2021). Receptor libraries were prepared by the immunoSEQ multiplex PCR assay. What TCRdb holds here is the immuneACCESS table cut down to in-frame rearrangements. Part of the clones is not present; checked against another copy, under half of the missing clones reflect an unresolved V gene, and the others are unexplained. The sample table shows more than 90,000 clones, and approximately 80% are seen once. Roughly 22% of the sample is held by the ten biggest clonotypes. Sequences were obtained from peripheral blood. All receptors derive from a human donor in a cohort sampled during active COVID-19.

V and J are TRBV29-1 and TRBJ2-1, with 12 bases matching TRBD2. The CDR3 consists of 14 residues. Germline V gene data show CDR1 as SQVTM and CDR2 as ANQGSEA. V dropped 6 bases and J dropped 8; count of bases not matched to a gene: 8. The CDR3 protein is CSVPTSGSVDEQFF. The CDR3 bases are TGCAGCGTCCCGACTAGCGGGAGTGTCGATGAGCAGTTCTTC.

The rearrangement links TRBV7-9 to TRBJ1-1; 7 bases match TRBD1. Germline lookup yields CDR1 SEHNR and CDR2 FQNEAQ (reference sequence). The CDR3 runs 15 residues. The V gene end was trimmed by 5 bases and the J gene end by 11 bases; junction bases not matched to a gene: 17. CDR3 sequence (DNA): TGTGCCAGCAGCCGACAACAGGGGCCCCCATCTCGGGCTTTCTTT. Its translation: CASSRQQGPPSRAFF.